This T cell receptor beta chain was captured in a study of blood T cell repertoires in COVID-19. Whole-study context: Specimens from acute and convalescent COVID-19 originated in the United States, Italy and Spain. T cells, B-cell-depleted T cells, or PBMCs provided the cDNA or gDNA that served as material.

Seattle patients were enrolled during active infection and followed longitudinally. The CDR3 loop spans 13 amino acids. CDR1 SGHTS and CDR2 YDEGEE come from the germline V gene. Germline trimming cut 4 bases from V and 6 bases from J; bases unmatched to any gene: 2. Original analysis: Using reference gene primer amplification, nucleated cell counts were estimated. Produced via immunoSEQ multiplex PCR; TCRdb's table is partial and in-frame only. V, J and clone size were drawn from that table, and D and trimming were deduced from the DNA. This table has about 68,000 clones, 87% appearing once. The chain combines TRBV5-8 with TRBJ2-7; 12 nucleotides match TRBD2. Input material: peripheral blood. This sequence originates from a woman aged 45-59 years with COVID-19, enrolled during active disease. CDR3 loop: CASSPTSGSEQYF. The CDR3 DNA sequence: TGTGCCAGCAGCCCGACTAGCGGGAGCGAGCAGTACTTC.